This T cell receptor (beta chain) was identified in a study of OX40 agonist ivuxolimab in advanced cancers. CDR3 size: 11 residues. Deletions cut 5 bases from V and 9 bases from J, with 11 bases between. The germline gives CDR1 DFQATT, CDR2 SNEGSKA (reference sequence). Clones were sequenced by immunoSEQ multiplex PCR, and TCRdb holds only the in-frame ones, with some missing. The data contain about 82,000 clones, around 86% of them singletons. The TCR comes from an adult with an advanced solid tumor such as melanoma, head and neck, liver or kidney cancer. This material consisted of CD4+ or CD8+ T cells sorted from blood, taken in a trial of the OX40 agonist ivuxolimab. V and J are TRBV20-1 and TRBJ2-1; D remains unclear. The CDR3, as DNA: TGCAGTGCTCGCCGGTTGGGTGAGCAGTTCTTC. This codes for CSARRLGEQFF.